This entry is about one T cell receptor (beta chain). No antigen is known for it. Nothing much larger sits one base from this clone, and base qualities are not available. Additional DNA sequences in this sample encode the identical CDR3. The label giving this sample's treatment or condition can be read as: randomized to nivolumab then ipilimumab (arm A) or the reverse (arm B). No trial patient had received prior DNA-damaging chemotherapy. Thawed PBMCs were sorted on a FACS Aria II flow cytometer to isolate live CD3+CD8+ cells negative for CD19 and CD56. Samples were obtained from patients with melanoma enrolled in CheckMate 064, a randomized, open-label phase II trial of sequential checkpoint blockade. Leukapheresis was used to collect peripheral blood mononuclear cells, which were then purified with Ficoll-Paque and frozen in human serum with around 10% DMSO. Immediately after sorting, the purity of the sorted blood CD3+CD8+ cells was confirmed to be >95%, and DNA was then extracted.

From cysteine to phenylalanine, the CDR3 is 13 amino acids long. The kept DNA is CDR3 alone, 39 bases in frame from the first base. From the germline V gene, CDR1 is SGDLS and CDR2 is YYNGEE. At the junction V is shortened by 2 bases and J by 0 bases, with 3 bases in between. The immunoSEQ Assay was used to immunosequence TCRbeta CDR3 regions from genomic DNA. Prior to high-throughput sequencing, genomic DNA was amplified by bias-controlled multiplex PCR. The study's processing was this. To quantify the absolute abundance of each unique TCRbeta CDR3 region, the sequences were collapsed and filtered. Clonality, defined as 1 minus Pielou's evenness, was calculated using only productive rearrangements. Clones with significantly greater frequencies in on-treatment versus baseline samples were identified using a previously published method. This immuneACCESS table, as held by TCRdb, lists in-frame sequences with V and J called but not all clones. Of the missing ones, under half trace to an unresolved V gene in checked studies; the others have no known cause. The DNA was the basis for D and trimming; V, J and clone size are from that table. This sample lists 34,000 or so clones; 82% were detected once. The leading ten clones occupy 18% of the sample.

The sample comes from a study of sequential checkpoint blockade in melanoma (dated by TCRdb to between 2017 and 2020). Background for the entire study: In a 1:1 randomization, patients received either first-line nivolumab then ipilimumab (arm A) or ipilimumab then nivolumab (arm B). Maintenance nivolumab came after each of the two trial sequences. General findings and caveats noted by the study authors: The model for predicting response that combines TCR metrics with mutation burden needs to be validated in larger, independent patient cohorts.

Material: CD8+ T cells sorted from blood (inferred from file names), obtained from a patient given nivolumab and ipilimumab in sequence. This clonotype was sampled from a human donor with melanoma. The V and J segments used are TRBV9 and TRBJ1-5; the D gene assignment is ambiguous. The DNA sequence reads TGTGCCAGCAGCGTGTATAGCAATCAGCCCCAGCATTTT. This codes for CASSVYSNQPQHF.